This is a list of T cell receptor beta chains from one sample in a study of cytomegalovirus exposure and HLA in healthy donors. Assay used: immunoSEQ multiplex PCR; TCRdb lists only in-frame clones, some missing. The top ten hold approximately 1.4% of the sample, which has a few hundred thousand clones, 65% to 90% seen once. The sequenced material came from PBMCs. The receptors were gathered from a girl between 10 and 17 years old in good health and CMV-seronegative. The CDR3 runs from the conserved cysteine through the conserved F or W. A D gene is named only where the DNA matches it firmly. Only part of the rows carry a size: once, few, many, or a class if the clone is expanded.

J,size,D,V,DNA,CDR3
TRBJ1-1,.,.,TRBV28,TGTGCCAGCAGCACATCACAGGGGAACACTGAAGCTTTCTTT,CASSTSQGNTEAFF
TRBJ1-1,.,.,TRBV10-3,TGTGCCATCAGTGAGGAACGCGAGGTAACTGAAGCTTTCTTT,CAISEEREVTEAFF
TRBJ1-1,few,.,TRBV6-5,TGTGCCAGCAGCAGGGGTGGGAACACTGAAGCTTTCTTT,CASSRGGNTEAFF
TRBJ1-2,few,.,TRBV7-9,TGTGCCAGCACCCCCCTGGGGGGAAGGCTCTATGGCTACACCTTC,CASTPLGGRLYGYTF
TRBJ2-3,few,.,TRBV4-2,TGTGCCAGCAGCCAAGATACTGGCGGGACCTATGCGGCCCGAGATACGCAGTATTTT,CASSQDTGGTYAARDTQYF
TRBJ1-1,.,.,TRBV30,TGTGCCTGGATTGGGCAGTTGTACACTGAAGCTTTCTTT,CAWIGQLYTEAFF
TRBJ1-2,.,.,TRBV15,TGTGCCACCTCCTTGCCAGTTGAATATGGCTACACCTTC,CATSLPVEYGYTF
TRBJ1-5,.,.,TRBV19,TGTGCCAGTAATGTTCTCGGGAGGGGAGACAATCAGCCCCAGCATTTT,CASNVLGRGDNQPQHF
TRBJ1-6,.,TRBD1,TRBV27,TGTGCCAGCTCGGGACAGGGGCTAATTTCACCCCTCCACTTT,CASSGQGLISPLHF
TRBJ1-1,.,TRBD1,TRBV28,TGTGCCAGCAGTTTCTCAGGGGGCACGAACACTGAAGCTTTCTTT,CASSFSGGTNTEAFF
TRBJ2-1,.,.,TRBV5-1,TGCGCCAGCAGCTTGGCACAGAGAAACAATGAGCAGTTCTTC,CASSLAQRNNEQFF
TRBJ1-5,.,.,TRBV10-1,TGCGCCAGCAAACTCCAGGAAAACAATCAGCCCCAGCATTTT,CASKLQENNQPQHF
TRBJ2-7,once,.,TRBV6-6,TGTGCCAGCAGTTATGGAAGGGGCCACTTCTCCTACGAGCAGTACTTC,CASSYGRGHFSYEQYF
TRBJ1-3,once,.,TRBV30,TGTGCCTGGGGAGGAGGACGGATCTCTGGAAACACCATATATTTT,CAWGGGRISGNTIYF
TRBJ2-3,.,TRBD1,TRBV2,TGTGCCAGTAATGTTGCCGTGGACAGGGGCGGCACAGATACGCAGTATTTT,CASNVAVDRGGTDTQYF
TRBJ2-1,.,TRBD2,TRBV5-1,TGCGCCAGCAGCTTCCCTTGGCGGGGGGGACTGACGGATGAGCAGTTCTTC,CASSFPWRGGLTDEQFF
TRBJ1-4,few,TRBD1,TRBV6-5,TGTGCCAGCAGTTTCCATAACAGGGGGCACAGTGAAAAACTGTTTTTT,CASSFHNRGHSEKLFF
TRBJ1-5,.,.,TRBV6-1,TGTGCCAGTCAAGGGCCAGGGTACCAGCCCCAGCATTTT,CASQGPGYQPQHF
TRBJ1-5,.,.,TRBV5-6,TGTGCCAGCAGCTTGTTTCGAGGCAATCAGCCCCAGCATTTT,CASSLFRGNQPQHF
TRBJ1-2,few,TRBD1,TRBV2,TGTGCCAGTCGGACAGGGGAGGTCCTATTTGGCTACACCTTC,CASRTGEVLFGYTF
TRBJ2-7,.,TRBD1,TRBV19,TGTGCCAGTAGCCGACAGGGGTTCTACGAGCAGTACTTC,CASSRQGFYEQYF
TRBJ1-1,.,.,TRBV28,TGTGCCAGCACCCTACTGGACACCTCGAACACTGAAGCTTTCTTT,CASTLLDTSNTEAFF
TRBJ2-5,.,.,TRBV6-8,TGTGCCAGCAGTTACCCGGGACTTCCGGCCCCTGGAGAGACCCAGTACTTC,CASSYPGLPAPGETQYF
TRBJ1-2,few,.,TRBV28,TGTGCCAGCAGTCCGCCCGCTAGCTTC,CASSPPASF
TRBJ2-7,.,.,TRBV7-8,TGTGCCAGCAGCTTGCAGGGTTTTCTTGGGCAGTACTTC,CASSLQGFLGQYF
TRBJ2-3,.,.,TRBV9,TGTGCCAGCAGCGTAGAGGGGGTCTTGGATACGCAGTATTTT,CASSVEGVLDTQYF
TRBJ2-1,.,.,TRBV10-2,TGCGCCAGCAGTGGGAGCGTTACCTACAATGAGCAGTTCTTC,CASSGSVTYNEQFF
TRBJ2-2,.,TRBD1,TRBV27,TGTGCCAGCAGAGAAAGACAGGGGGTCACCGGGGAGCTGTTTTTT,CASRERQGVTGELFF